This record looks at one TCR beta chain sequence and its context. A much larger clonotype is one base distant, so this may be a read error. The sample is drawn from a study of read filtering for tumor transcriptome and immune sequencing. Germline V gene lookup returns CDR1 LNHDA and CDR2 SQIVND (reference sequence). The length of the CDR3 is 14 residues. This library used roughly 400 ng RNA and molecular barcoded adaptors spanning alpha/delta and beta/gamma chains. TCRdb re-derived calls from the reads in MiXCR, one entry per CDR3 protein. The sample yields some 38,000 distinct CDR3 sequences, about 11% seen once.

Sequenced sample: a population of CD138-negative cells sorted from bone marrow. The TCR originated in a donor over 35 with multiple myeloma. The chain is built from TRBV19 and TRBJ1-6; 7 positions match TRBD1. CDR3 bases: TGTGCCAGTAGTGTCGACAGGGAAAGTTCATCCCTCCACTTT. Translation: CASSVDRESSSLHF.